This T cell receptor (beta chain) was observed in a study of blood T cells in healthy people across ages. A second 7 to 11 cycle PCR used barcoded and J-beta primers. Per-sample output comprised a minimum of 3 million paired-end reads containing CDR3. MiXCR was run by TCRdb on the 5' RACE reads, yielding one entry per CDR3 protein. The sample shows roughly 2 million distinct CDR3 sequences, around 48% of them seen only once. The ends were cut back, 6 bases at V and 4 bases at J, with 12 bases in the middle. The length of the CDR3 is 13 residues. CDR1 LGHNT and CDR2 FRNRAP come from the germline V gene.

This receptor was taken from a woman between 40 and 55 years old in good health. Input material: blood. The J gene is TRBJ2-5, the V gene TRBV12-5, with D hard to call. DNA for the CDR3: TGTGCTAGTGGCTCGCCCCAGTCAGAGACCCAGTACTTC. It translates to CASGSPQSETQYF.